This T cell receptor beta chain originates from a study of blood T cell repertoires in COVID-19. The overall study: Samples of COVID-19 (acute and convalescent) were obtained from the United States, Italy and Spain. The analysed material was cDNA or gDNA that came from T cells, B-cell-depleted T cells, or PBMCs.

The CDR3 spans 15 residues. The authors' processing: How many nucleated cells were present was estimated from reference gene primer amplification. Repertoires were generated with immunoSEQ multiplex PCR, while TCRdb's copy carries only in-frame clones and drops some. The D gene and trimming were derived from the DNA, and the V and J assignments and clone size from that table. Of roughly 290,000 clones in the sample, roughly 90% are singletons; the top ten hold around 12%. The sequence derives from a woman aged 60-75 years with acute or convalescent COVID-19. The chain combines TRBV21-1 with TRBJ2-7; the table's D gene call, TRBD1, was not cross checked with the DNA. TRBV21-1 is a listed pseudogene. Sequenced sample: peripheral blood. The CDR3 here is CASSKIARGPYEQYF. The DNA of the CDR3 is TGTGCCAGCAGCAAAATCGCCAGGGGGCCCTACGAGCAGTACTTC.